The entry below gives a single T cell receptor beta chain sequence along with its context. Its specificity is unknown. A much larger clone lies a single base off, so this may be a read error. With iRepertoire HTBI primers and Arm-PCR of CDR3 regions, TCR beta libraries were built. TCRdb redid the calling of the multiplex PCR reads with MiXCR, one entry per CDR3 protein. Among over 300,000 distinct CDR3 sequences listed, roughly 15% were seen once. The data were obtained in a study of regulatory T cells in long-lasting Graves disease. The time point: newly diagnosed GD, antithyroid drugs for less than 3 months. PBMCs were the source of the RNA used for TCR sequencing. An approximately 10-milliliter sample of peripheral blood was drawn into EDTA tubes. General observations from the study: Persistent disease preferred TRBV28, TRBJ1-2 and TRBJ2-5. The work looked only at peripheral blood and did not look at thyroid tissue. Fewer public clonotypes were shared by new patients (roughly 970) than by persistent patients (approximately 2,700).

This CDR3 has 14 residues. Germline V gene sequence: CDR1 DFQATT, CDR2 SNEGSKA (reference sequence). The J gene is TRBJ1-1, the V gene TRBV20-1; 8 bases fit TRBD1. This receptor was taken from a female donor with Graves disease. The sample was peripheral blood mononuclear cells (PBMCs), taken at new diagnosis, from a patient treated with antithyroid drugs. CDR3 sequence (DNA): TGCAGTGCTAGGTCGGACAGGGCTTACACTGAAGCTCTCTTT. Protein: CSARSDRAYTEALF.